This TCR beta chain was obtained from a study of shared clonotypes between healthy human individuals. For the study at large: Three CD4 naive, three CD4 memory, two CD8 naive and one CD8 memory plate were used per donor.

A split of CD4+ cells into CD45RA+ naive and CD45RA-negative memory subsets was performed. On this clone: Its antigen is currently unknown.

Libraries were prepared by immunoSEQ multiplex PCR; TCRdb keeps only in-frame clonotypes and omits some of them. In the table there are around 750,000 clones, approximately 79% of which are singletons. The CDR3 loop spans 15 amino acids. V lost 5 bases to trimming and J lost 2 bases; unmatched junction nucleotides: 3. Germline CDR1 is MDHEN and CDR2 is SYDVKM. Findings and caveats of the study: In contrast to clonotypes shared by all four donors, non-shared clonotypes had lower generation probabilities.

The receptor's source is a woman in her 30s in good health. V is TRBV28 and J is TRBJ2-7; 13 bases are shared with TRBD2. Sequenced input: memory CD4+ T cells sorted from blood. Subset in this sample: CD45RA-negative fraction. CDR3 loop: CASSATSGGTYEQYF. The CDR3 bases are TGTGCCAGCAGTGCGACTAGCGGGGGGACCTACGAGCAGTACTTC.